The sequence of this T cell receptor (beta chain) was determined in a study of blood T cells in healthy people across ages. Study observations and caveats: A strong correlation was found between TCR beta diversity and the percentage of naive T cells.

CDR1 and CDR2 (germline): SQVTM, ANQGSEA. The CDR3 spans 12 residues. This clonotype has more than one count but fewer than ten. What it binds is unknown. For the second PCR, which ran for about 7 to 11 cycles, a sample-barcoded 5' primer and a J-beta primer mix were used. One entry per CDR3 protein results from TCRdb running MiXCR on the 5' RACE reads. Altogether 780,000 or so distinct CDR3 sequences are present, around a quarter being singletons, with the ten largest covering under 4.5%. The sample also formed part of further work on T cells of mothers and their children. From that study: Donors comprised three healthy Caucasian mothers plus their six children. Mothers gave over 8.5 million TCR beta CDR3 reads each, and children around 3 million each.

V usage is TRBV29-1 and J usage is TRBJ2-5; TRBD2 matches at 7 bases. Sequences were obtained from blood. This clonotype originated in a boy under 18 in good health. CDR3 sequence: CSVTSGGETQYF. DNA of the CDR3: TGCAGTGTTACATCGGGGGGAGAGACCCAGTACTTC.